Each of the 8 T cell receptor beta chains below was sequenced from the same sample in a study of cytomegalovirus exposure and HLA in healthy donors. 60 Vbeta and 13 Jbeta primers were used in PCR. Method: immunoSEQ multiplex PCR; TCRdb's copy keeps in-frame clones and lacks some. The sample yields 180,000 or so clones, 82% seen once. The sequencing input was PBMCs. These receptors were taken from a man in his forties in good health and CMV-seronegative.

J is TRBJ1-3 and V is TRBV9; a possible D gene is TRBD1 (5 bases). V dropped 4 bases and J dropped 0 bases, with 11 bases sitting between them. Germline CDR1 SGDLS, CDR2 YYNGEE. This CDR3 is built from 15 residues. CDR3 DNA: TGTGCCAGCAGCACAGACAGCATCTCTGGAAACACCATATATTTT. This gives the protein CASSTDSISGNTIYF. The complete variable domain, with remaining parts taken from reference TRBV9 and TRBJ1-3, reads DSGVTQTPKHLITATGQRVTLRCSPRSGDLSVYWYQQSLDQGLQFLIQYYNGEERAKGNILERFSAQQFPDLHSELNLSSLELGDSALYFCASSTDSISGNTIYFGEGSWLTVV.

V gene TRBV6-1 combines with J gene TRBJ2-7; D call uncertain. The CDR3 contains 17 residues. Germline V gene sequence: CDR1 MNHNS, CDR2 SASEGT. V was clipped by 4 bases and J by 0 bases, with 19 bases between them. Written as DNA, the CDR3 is TGTGCCAGCAGTGTAGCCCGTGTAGCATCTTCCTCCTACGAGCAGTACTTC. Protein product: CASSVARVASSSYEQYF.

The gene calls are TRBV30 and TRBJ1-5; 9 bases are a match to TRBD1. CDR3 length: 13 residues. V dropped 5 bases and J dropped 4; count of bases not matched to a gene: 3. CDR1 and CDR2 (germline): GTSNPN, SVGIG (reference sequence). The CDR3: CAWDGQGNQPQHF. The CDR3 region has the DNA TGTGCCTGGGATGGACAGGGGAATCAGCCCCAGCATTTT.

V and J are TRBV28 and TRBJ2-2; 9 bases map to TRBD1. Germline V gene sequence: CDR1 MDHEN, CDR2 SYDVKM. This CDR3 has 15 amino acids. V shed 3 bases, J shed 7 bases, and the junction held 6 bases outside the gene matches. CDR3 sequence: CASSFWDRAIGELFF. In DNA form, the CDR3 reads TGTGCCAGCAGTTTCTGGGACAGGGCCATCGGGGAGCTGTTTTTT. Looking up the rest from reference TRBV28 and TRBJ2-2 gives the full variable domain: DVKVTQSSRYLVKRTGEKVFLECVQDMDHENMFWYRQDPGLGLRLIYFSYDVKMKEKGDIPEGYSVSREKKERFSLILESASTNQTSMYLCASSFWDRAIGELFFGEGSRLTVL.

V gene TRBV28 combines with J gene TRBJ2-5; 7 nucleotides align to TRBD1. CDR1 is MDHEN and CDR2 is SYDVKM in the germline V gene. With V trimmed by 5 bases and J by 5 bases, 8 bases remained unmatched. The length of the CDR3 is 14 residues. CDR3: CASSPRQGQETQYF. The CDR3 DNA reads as TGTGCCAGCAGTCCCCGACAGGGCCAGGAGACCCAGTACTTC.

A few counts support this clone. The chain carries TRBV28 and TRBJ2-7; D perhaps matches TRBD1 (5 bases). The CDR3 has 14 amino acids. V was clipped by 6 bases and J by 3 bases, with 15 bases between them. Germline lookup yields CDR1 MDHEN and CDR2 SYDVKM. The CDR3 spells CASSLDTNFYEQYF. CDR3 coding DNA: TGTGCCAGCAGCCTGGACACCAACTTCTACGAGCAGTACTTC.

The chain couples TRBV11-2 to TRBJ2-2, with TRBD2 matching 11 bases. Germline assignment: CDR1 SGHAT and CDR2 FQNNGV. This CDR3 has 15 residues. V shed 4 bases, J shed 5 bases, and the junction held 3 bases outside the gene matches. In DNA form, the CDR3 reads TGTGCCAGCAGCTCTAGCGGGGGGTGGACCGGGGAGCTGTTTTTT. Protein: CASSSSGGWTGELFF.

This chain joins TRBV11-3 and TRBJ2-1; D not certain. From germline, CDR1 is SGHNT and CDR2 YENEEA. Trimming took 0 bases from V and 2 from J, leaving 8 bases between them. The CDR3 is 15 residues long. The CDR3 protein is CASSLEGTPYNEQFF. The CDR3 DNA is TGTGCCAGCAGCTTAGAGGGCACCCCCTACAATGAGCAGTTCTTC.